Each of the 8 T cell receptor beta chains below was sequenced from the same sample in a study of T cell responses to AZD1222 COVID-19 vaccine. The data were produced by immunoSEQ multiplex PCR, yet TCRdb's version contains in-frame clones alone and is incomplete. This sample has some 100,000 clones, with around nine tenths found just once. Sequencing used peripheral blood, obtained on day 0 of AZD1222 vaccination. The receptors were sampled from an adult in good health.

The chain employs TRBV7-2 and TRBJ2-2; TRBD1 aligns across 9 bases. Per the germline V gene, CDR1 is SGHTA and CDR2 is FQGNSA. Germline trimming cut 5 bases from V and 6 bases from J; bases unmatched to any gene: 7. CDR3 size: 15 residues. The CDR3 protein is CASSQSGQGSGELFF. In DNA form, the CDR3 reads TGTGCCAGCAGCCAATCGGGACAGGGCTCCGGGGAGCTGTTTTTT.

The chain recombines TRBV6-2 or TRBV6-3 with TRBJ2-3, with D tentatively TRBD2 (5 bases). There are 16 residues in the CDR3. Trimming shortened V by 2 bases and J by 1 base, and 13 bases separated the two germline ends. The germline V gene encodes CDR1 MNHEY and CDR2 SVGEGT. The chain's CDR3 is CASSYPEGSRTDTQYF. In nucleotides, the CDR3 is TGTGCCAGCAGTTACCCGGAAGGGAGCCGCACAGATACGCAGTATTTT.

This chain links TRBV9 with TRBJ2-3, with D perhaps TRBD1 (8 bases). The germline V gene has CDR1 SGDLS and CDR2 YYNGEE. Trimming took off 4 bases at V and 3 bases at J, with 18 bases between the two ends. The CDR3 has 16 amino acids. CDR3 in amino acids: CASSFNGQGGTDTQYF. CDR3 bases: TGTGCCAGCAGCTTTAACGGACAGGGAGGGACAGATACGCAGTATTTT.

The chain is built from TRBV5-6 and TRBJ1-5; D is possibly TRBD1 (6 bases). This CDR3 has 16 residues. Per the germline V gene, CDR1 is SGHDT and CDR2 is YYEEEE. Trimming took off 4 bases at V and 0 bases at J, with 14 bases between the two ends. The CDR3 loop reads CASSVYRVTSNQPQHF. As DNA, the CDR3 is TGTGCCAGCAGCGTCTACAGGGTTACTAGCAATCAGCCCCAGCATTTT. Full variable domain (rest looked up from reference TRBV5-6 and TRBJ1-5): DAGVTQSPTHLIKTRGQQVTLRCSPKSGHDTVSWYQQALGQGPQFIFQYYEEEERQRGNFPDRFSGHQFPNYSSELNVNALLLGDSALYLCASSVYRVTSNQPQHFGDGTRLSIL.

V gene TRBV27 combines with J gene TRBJ1-5; TRBD1 agrees at 7 bases. Trimming took 5 bases from V and 1 from J; bases not matched to a gene: 8. CDR1 and CDR2 (germline): MNHEY, SMNVEV (reference sequence). The CDR3 totals 16 residues. The CDR3 bases are TGTGCCAGCAGTAAAAATCCGGGACAGAGCAATCAGCCCCAGCATTTT. It translates to CASSKNPGQSNQPQHF.

The chain carries TRBV12-3 or TRBV12-4 and TRBJ1-5; D may be TRBD1 (5 bases). The CDR3 totals 11 residues. Trimming pared 1 base from V and 13 bases from J, leaving 8 bases between. CDR3 residues: CASSLGREQHF. DNA of the CDR3: TGTGCCAGCAGTTTAGGCAGGGAGCAGCATTTT.

The V gene is TRBV5-6, the J gene TRBJ1-5, with a possible D match to TRBD1 (6 bases). Germline CDR1 is SGHDT and CDR2 is YYEEEE. V was shortened by 4 bases and J by 4 bases, with 15 bases between the two germline ends. This CDR3 region has 15 residues. For the CDR3, the DNA is TGTGCCAGCAGCGATAGGGGGGTGGGAAATCAGCCCCAGCATTTT. It yields the protein CASSDRGVGNQPQHF.

V and J are TRBV6-2 or TRBV6-3 and TRBJ2-5; 10 positions agree with TRBD1. The CDR3 has 16 amino acids. The trim removed 6 bases at V and 5 bases at J, leaving 12 bases unmatched. CDR1 MNHEY and CDR2 SVGEGT come from the germline V gene. Here the CDR3 DNA reads TGTGCCAGCAGCCCCCATAGGACAGGGGGAAGGGAGACCCAGTACTTC. It translates to CASSPHRTGGRETQYF.